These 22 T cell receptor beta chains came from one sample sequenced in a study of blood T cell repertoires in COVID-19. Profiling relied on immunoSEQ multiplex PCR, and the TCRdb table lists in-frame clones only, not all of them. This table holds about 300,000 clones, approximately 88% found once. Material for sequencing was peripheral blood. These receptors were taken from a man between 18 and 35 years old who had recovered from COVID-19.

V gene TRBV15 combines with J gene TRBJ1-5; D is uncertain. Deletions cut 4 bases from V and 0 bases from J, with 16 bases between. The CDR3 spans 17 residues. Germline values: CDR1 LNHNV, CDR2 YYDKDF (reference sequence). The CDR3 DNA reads TGTGCCACCAGCACGGACTCTTTACTAAATAGCAATCAGCCCCAGCATTTT. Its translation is CATSTDSLLNSNQPQHF.

CDR3 in DNA: TGTGCCAGCAGCCTCCTAGCGGGCCTGACAGATACGCAGTATTTT. Its translation: CASSLLAGLTDTQYF. The chain uses TRBV9 and TRBJ2-3; TRBD2 agrees at 8 bases. The CDR3 length is 15 residues. Germline V CDR1 and CDR2: SGDLS, YYNGEE. J gave up 3 bases and V 4 bases, and 7 bases lay outside the gene matches.

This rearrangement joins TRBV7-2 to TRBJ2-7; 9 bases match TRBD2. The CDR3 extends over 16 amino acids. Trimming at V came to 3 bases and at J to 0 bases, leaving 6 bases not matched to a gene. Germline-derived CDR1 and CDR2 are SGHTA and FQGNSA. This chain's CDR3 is CASSFRLAGSSYEQYF. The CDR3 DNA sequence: TGTGCCAGCAGCTTTCGGCTAGCGGGGAGCTCCTACGAGCAGTACTTC. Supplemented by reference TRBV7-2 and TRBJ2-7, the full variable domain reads GAGVSQSPSNKVTEKGKDVELRCDPISGHTALYWYRQSLGQGLEFLIYFQGNSAPDKSGLPSDRFSAERTGGSVSTLTIQRTQQEDSAVYLCASSFRLAGSSYEQYFGPGTRLTVT.

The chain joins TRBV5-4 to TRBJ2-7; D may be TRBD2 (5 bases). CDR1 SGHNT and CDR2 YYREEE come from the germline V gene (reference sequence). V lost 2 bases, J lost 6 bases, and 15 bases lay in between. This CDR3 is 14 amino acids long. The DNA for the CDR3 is TGTGCCAGCAGCTTCAGTGGAGGTACGGGCGAGCAGTACTTC. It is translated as CASSFSGGTGEQYF.

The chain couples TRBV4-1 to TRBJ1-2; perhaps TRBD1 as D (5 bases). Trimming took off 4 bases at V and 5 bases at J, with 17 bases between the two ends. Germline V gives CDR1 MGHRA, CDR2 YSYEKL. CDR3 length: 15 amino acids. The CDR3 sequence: CASSPLRGVGYGYTF. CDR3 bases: TGCGCCAGCAGCCCGCTTCGGGGGGTCGGGTATGGCTACACCTTC.

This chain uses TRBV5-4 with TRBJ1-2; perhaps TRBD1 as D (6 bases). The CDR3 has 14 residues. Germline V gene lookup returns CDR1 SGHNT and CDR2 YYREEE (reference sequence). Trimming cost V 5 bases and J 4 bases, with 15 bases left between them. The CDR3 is CASRIDRTSYGYTF. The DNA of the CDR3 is TGTGCCAGCAGAATTGACAGGACCTCCTATGGCTACACCTTC. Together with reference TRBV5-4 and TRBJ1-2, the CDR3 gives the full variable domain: ETGVTQSPTHLIKTRGQQVTLRCSSQSGHNTVSWYQQALGQGPQFIFQYYREEENGRGNFPPRFSGLQFPNYSSELNVNALELDDSALYLCASRIDRTSYGYTFGSGTRLTVV.

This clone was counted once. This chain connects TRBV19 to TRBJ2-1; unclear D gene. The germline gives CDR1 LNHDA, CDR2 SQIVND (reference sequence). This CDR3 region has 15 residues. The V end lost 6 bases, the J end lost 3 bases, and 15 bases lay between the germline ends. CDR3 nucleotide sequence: TGTGCCAGTAGGGATTTACAGACCTACTACAATGAGCAGTTCTTC. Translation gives CASRDLQTYYNEQFF.

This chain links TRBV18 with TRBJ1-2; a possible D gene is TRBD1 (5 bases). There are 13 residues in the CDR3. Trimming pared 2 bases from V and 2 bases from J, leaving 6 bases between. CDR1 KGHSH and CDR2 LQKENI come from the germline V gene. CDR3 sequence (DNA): TGTGCCAGCTCACCAGGGGCAAACTATGGCTACACCTTC. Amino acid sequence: CASSPGANYGYTF.

The CDR3 DNA sequence: TGCGCCAGCTCCTTTGGGACAGGGAACAATGAGCAGTTCTTC. Its protein product is CASSFGTGNNEQFF. J is TRBJ2-1 and V is TRBV5-1; 9 nucleotides agree with TRBD1. The CDR3 contains 14 residues. V shed 7 bases, J shed 5 bases, and the junction held 7 bases outside the gene matches. Germline CDR1 SGHRS, CDR2 YFSETQ.

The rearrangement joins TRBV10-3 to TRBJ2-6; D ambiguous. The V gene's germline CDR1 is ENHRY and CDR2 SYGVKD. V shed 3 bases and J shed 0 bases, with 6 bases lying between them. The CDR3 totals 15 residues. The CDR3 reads CAISEGDSGANVLTF. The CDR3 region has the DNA TGTGCCATCAGTGAAGGAGACTCTGGGGCCAACGTCCTGACTTTC.

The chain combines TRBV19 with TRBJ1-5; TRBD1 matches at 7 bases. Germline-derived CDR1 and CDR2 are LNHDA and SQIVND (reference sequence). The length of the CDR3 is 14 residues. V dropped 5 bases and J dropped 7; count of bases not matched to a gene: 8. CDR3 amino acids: CASSPQGSEQPQHF. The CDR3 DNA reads TGTGCCAGTAGTCCACAGGGGTCAGAGCAGCCCCAGCATTTT.

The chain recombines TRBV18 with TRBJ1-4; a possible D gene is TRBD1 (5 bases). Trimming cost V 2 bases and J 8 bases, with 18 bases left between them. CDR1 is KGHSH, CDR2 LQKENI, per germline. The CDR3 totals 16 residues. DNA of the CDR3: TGTGCCAGCTCACCAAATGGTCAGGGTCTGCGGGAAAAACTGTTTTTT. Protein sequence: CASSPNGQGLREKLFF.

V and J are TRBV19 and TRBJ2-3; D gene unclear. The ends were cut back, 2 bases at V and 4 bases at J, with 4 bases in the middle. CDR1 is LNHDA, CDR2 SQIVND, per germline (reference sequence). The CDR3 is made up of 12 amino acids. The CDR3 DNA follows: TGTGCCAGTAGTATAACGGCAGATACGCAGTATTTT. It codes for CASSITADTQYF.

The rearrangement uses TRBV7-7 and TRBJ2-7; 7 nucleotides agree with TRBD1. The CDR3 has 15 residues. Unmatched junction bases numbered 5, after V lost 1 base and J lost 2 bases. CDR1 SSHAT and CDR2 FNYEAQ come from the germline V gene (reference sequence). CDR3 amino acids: CASSLGQGETYEQYF. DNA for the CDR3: TGTGCCAGCAGCTTAGGGCAGGGGGAAACCTACGAGCAGTACTTC. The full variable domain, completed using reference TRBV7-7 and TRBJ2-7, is GAGVSQSPRYKVTKRGQDVTLRCDPISSHATLYWYQQALGQGPEFLTYFNYEAQPDKSGLPSDRFSAERPEGSISTLTIQRTEQRDSAMYRCASSLGQGETYEQYFGPGTRLTVT.

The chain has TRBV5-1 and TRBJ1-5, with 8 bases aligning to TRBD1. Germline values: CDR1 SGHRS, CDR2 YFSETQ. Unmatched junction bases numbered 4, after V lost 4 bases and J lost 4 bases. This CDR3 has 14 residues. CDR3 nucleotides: TGCGCCAGCAGCCCGAGGGACAGGAATCAGCCCCAGCATTTT. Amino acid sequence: CASSPRDRNQPQHF.

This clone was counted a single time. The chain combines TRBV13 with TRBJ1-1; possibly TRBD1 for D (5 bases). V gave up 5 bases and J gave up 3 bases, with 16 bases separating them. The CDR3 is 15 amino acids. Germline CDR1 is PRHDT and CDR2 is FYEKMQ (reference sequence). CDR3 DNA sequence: TGTGCCAGCAGCCTCCAGGGAGCGGGGCACACTGAAGCTTTCTTT. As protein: CASSLQGAGHTEAFF. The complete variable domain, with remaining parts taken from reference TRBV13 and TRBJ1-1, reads AAGVIQSPRHLIKEKRETATLKCYPIPRHDTVYWYQQGPGQDPQFLISFYEKMQSDKGSIPDRFSAQQFSDYHSELNMSSLELGDSALYFCASSLQGAGHTEAFFGQGTRLTVV.

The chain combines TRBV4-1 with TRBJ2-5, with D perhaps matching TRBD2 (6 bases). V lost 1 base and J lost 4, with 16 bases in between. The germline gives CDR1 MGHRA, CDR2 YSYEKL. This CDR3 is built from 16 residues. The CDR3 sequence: CASSQVGGIVGETQYF. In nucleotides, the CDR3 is TGCGCCAGCAGCCAAGTTGGAGGGATCGTCGGAGAGACCCAGTACTTC.

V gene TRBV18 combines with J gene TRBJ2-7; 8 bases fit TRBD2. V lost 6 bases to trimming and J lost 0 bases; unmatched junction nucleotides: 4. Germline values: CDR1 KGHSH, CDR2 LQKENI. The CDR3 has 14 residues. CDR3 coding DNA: TGTGCCAGCTCCCGGGGGGGGAACTCCTACGAGCAGTACTTC. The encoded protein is CASSRGGNSYEQYF.

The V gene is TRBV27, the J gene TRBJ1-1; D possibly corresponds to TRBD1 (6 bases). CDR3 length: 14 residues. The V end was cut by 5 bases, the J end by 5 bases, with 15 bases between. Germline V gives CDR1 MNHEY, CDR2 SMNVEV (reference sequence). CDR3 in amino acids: CASSVTYRETEAFF. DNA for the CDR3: TGTGCCAGCAGTGTCACTTACAGGGAAACTGAAGCTTTCTTT.

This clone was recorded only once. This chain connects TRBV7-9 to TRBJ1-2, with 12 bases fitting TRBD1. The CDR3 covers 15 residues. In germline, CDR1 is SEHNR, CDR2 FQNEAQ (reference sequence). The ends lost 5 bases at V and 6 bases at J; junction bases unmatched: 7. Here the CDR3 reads CASSKGTGGSNGYTF. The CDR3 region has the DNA TGTGCCAGCAGCAAAGGGACAGGGGGCAGTAATGGCTACACCTTC.

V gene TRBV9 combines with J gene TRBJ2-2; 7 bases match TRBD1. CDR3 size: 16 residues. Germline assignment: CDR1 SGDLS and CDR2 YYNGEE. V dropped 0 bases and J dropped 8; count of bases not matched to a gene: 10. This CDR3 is CASSVEGTVSPGELFF. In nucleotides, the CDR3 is TGTGCCAGCAGCGTAGAAGGGACAGTCAGCCCAGGGGAGCTGTTTTTT.

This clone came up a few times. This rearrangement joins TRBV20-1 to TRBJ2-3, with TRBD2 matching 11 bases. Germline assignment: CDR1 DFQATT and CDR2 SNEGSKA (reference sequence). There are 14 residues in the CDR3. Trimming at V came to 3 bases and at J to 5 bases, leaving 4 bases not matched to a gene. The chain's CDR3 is CSASSGGAQDTQYF. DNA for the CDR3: TGCAGTGCTAGTAGCGGGGGGGCCCAAGATACGCAGTATTTT.